The clone carrying this TCR beta chain was seen at least ten times. Antigen: not known. These data are taken from a study of T cells in Graves' hyperthyroidism and ophthalmopathy. Diagnosis of hyperthyroidism was new in patients aged 18 to 65, and its duration was under 2 months. Patients with uncontrolled infections, other autoimmune diseases, pregnancy or lactation were excluded. CDR3 length equals 15 residues. CDR1 and CDR2 from the germline V gene are LNHDA and SQIVND (reference sequence). The ends lost 6 bases at V and 6 bases at J; junction bases unmatched: 8. What was amplified from RNA transcripts were TCR beta CDR3 regions. During a first-round RT-PCR of the TCR CDR3, the HTBI primer set was used. Using its own MiXCR run on the multiplex PCR reads, TCRdb lists one record per CDR3 protein. The table has about 480,000 distinct CDR3 sequences, roughly 14% seen once. Study-wide points: Blood also carried most thyroid clonotypes expanded above 0.001. A median 6.5 months before onset, the model predicted ophthalmopathy.

Sequences were obtained from blood. The TCR sequence derives from a woman aged 18-35 years with Graves' hyperthyroidism. The gene calls are TRBV19 and TRBJ2-3, with 11 bases matching TRBD2. The CDR3 here is CASSPTSGMGDTQYF. The CDR3 bases are TGTGCCAGTAGCCCGACTAGCGGGATGGGGGATACGCAGTATTTT. The variable domain in full, with the rest retrieved from reference TRBV19 and TRBJ2-3, is DGGITQSPKYLFRKEGQNVTLSCEQNLNHDAMYWYRQDPGQGLRLIYYSQIVNDFQKGDIAEGYSVSREKKESFPLTVTSAQKNPTAFYLCASSPTSGMGDTQYFGPGTRLTVL.